This paragraph covers one TCR beta chain sequence. This table comes from immunoSEQ multiplex PCR, and its TCRdb copy is limited to in-frame clones, with some not included. The table records approximately 30,000 clones, roughly nine tenths of them present only once. The germline gives CDR1 SNHLY, CDR2 FYNNEI. The CDR3 extends over 15 amino acids. Losses at the gene ends were 2 bases for V and 2 bases for J; bases not matched to a gene: 2. The data are from a study of T cell changes during pregnancy in multiple sclerosis. The specimen was CD8+ T cells from peripheral blood mononuclear cells, collected in the first trimester of pregnancy. This receptor was obtained from a female donor with multiple sclerosis, enrolled in a pregnancy study. The V gene is TRBV2, the J gene TRBJ2-1; TRBD2 agrees at 8 bases. The CDR3 DNA follows: TGTGCCAGCAGTGAACTAGCGGGCACCTACAATGAGCAGTTCTTC. As protein: CASSELAGTYNEQFF.